Presented here are 2 T cell receptor beta chains from one specimen sequenced in a study of shared clonotypes between healthy human individuals. The assay was immunoSEQ multiplex PCR, and TCRdb's table has in-frame clones only and misses some. The data show roughly 500,000 clones, about 96% seen once. The sample comprised naive CD4+ T cells sorted from blood. Indicated subset: CD45RA+ positively selected. These TCRs come from a woman in her twenties or thirties in good health.

The chain links TRBV7-9 to TRBJ2-7, with 7 bases fitting TRBD2. Germline CDR1 reads SEHNR; CDR2 reads FQNEAQ (reference sequence). The CDR3 consists of 16 residues. J gave up 2 bases and V 3 bases, and 10 bases lay outside the gene matches. The CDR3 sequence: CASSFFGLAETYEQYF. The CDR3 region has the DNA TGTGCCAGCAGCTTTTTTGGGCTAGCGGAAACCTACGAGCAGTACTTC.

The chain carries TRBV6-1 and TRBJ2-7; TRBD2 aligns across 7 bases. Trimming removed 0 bases from V and 4 bases from J; junction bases left unmatched: 15. The CDR3 sequence is 18 residues long. CDR1 MNHNS and CDR2 SASEGT come from the germline V gene. As DNA, the CDR3 is TGTGCCAGCAGTGAAGCCGTACCGTACGCGGGAGACCCTTACGAGCAGTACTTC. Translation gives CASSEAVPYAGDPYEQYF.